The 32 T cell receptor beta chains in this list originate from one sample, sequenced in a study of cytomegalovirus exposure and HLA in healthy donors. PCR primers comprised 60 Vbeta and 13 Jbeta primers. Only in-frame clones appear in the TCRdb table, and some are missing; sequencing was by immunoSEQ multiplex PCR. The sample holds under 200,000 clones. Source material: PBMCs. The source is a man under 40 in good health and CMV-seronegative.

The chain combines TRBV30 with TRBJ2-7; TRBD1 matches 7 bases. The CDR3 is 14 residues long. The germline CDR1 and CDR2 sequences are GTSNPN and SVGIG (reference sequence). J lost 6 bases, V lost 3 bases, and 11 bases had no gene match. The chain's CDR3 is CAWSDWGTGAEQYF. The CDR3, as DNA: TGTGCCTGGAGCGACTGGGGTACAGGGGCCGAGCAGTACTTC.

V usage is TRBV6-4 and J usage is TRBJ2-2; TRBD1 matches at 8 bases. The CDR3 loop spans 13 amino acids. The trim removed 8 bases at V and 6 bases at J, leaving 5 bases unmatched. From germline, CDR1 is MRHNA and CDR2 SNTAGT. CDR3 sequence: CASRGQGPGELFF. The DNA for the CDR3 is TGTGCCAGCCGTGGACAGGGCCCCGGGGAGCTGTTTTTT.

This chain joins TRBV30 and TRBJ1-1; a possible D gene is TRBD1 (5 bases). Trimming removed 5 bases at V and 4 bases at J, with 17 bases between. CDR3 length: 14 residues. CDR1 and CDR2 (germline): GTSNPN, SVGIG (reference sequence). This CDR3 is CAWVLTGSGTEAFF. The CDR3 nucleotides read TGTGCCTGGGTGTTAACAGGATCGGGCACTGAAGCTTTCTTT.

The V and J genes are TRBV6-5 and TRBJ2-7; D is uncertain. Germline V gene data show CDR1 as MNHEY and CDR2 as SVGAGI. The V gene lost 0 bases and the J gene lost 2 bases, with 11 bases spanning the gap. The CDR3 runs to 15 residues. The CDR3 region is CASSYSRGSTYEQYF. The CDR3 DNA reads as TGTGCCAGCAGTTACTCTCGCGGAAGCACCTACGAGCAGTACTTC.

The genes are TRBV7-6 and TRBJ2-3; D might be TRBD2 (6 bases). CDR1 and CDR2 (germline): SGHVS, FNYEAQ. CDR3 size: 16 residues. Trimming removed 2 bases at V and 2 bases at J, with 14 bases between. The chain's CDR3 is CASSLTSGLHTDTQYF. The CDR3 DNA is TGTGCCAGCAGCTTAACCTCGGGACTTCACACAGATACGCAGTATTTT.

The V call is TRBV11-3, the J call TRBJ1-1; D unclear. V lost 5 bases and J lost 7, with 8 bases in between. The CDR3 is made up of 11 amino acids. Germline values: CDR1 SGHNT, CDR2 YENEEA. The CDR3 nucleotides are TGTGCCAGCAGCCGCACAAATGAAGCTTTCTTT. Translation: CASSRTNEAFF.

This chain connects TRBV21-1 to TRBJ1-1. TRBV21-1 is given as a pseudogene. This CDR3 contains 16 residues. The chain's CDR3 is CASSRRGGARTTEAFF. Written as DNA, the CDR3 is TGTGCCAGCAGCAGAAGGGGGGGGGCCCGGACCACTGAAGCTTTCTTT.

This chain connects TRBV6-5 to TRBJ2-7, with a weak D call TRBD1 (5 bases). The CDR3 runs 15 residues. V was trimmed by 6 bases and J by 0 bases, leaving 15 bases between them. Looked up from germline, CDR1 is MNHEY and CDR2 is SVGAGI. The chain's CDR3 is CASSDVRASSYEQYF. Written as DNA, the CDR3 is TGTGCCAGCAGCGACGTCAGGGCTAGCTCCTACGAGCAGTACTTC.

This chain uses TRBV5-1 with TRBJ2-5, with a possible D match to TRBD1 (5 bases). The V gene lost 0 bases and the J gene lost 0 bases, with 15 bases spanning the gap. Germline V gene sequence: CDR1 SGHRS, CDR2 YFSETQ. This CDR3 comprises 17 residues. For the CDR3, the DNA is TGCGCCAGCAGCTTGGAAGGGGCAAGTTGGTACCAAGAGACCCAGTACTTC. Residues: CASSLEGASWYQETQYF.

The chain links TRBV6-1 to TRBJ1-2; 9 nucleotides match TRBD1. The J segment lost 8 bases and the V segment lost 9 bases, leaving 13 bases of the junction unmatched. Germline lookup yields CDR1 MNHNS and CDR2 SASEGT. This CDR3 has 14 residues. CDR3 sequence (DNA): TGTGCCAGGAACCGGGGACAGGGAACGCGGGGCTACACCTTC. Encoded protein: CARNRGQGTRGYTF.

This chain links TRBV27 with TRBJ2-6, with 13 bases fitting TRBD2. The CDR3 length is 19 residues. With V trimmed by 3 bases and J by 1 base, 6 bases remained unmatched. The V gene's germline CDR1 is MNHEY and CDR2 SMNVEV (reference sequence). CDR3 DNA sequence: TGTGCCAGCAGTTTGCTGACTAGCGGGAGGAGGTCTGGGGCCAACGTCCTGACTTTC. This encodes CASSLLTSGRRSGANVLTF.

Of note for this clone: Relative to the germline gene, one junction end is altered; a read error may explain this. The J gene is TRBJ1-2, the V gene TRBV13; D possibly corresponds to TRBD1 (6 bases). Germline CDR1 reads PRHDT; CDR2 reads FYEKMQ (reference sequence). This CDR3 comprises 12 residues. The CDR3 sequence is CASRRGGYSYTF. The CDR3 DNA is TGTGCCAGCAGGAGGGGGGGCTATAGCTACACCTTC.

The rearrangement joins TRBV12-2 to TRBJ2-7; the D call TRBD1 from the table was never checked on the DNA. TRBV12-2 is tagged as a pseudogene. The CDR3 covers 16 residues. The CDR3 bases are TGTGCAAGTCGCTTAACCGGGACAGTTGCTTCCTACGAGCAGTACTTC. Its translation: CASRLTGTVASYEQYF.

The V call is TRBV6-6, the J call TRBJ1-5, with D possibly TRBD1 on 6 matching bases. Trimming shortened V by 0 bases and J by 3 bases, and 9 bases separated the two germline ends. This CDR3 has 15 amino acids. CDR1 MNHNY and CDR2 SVGAGI come from the germline V gene (reference sequence). CDR3 sequence: CASSYSGQLNQPQHF. For the CDR3, the DNA is TGTGCCAGCAGTTACTCCGGACAGCTCAATCAGCCCCAGCATTTT.

The J gene is TRBJ2-1, the V gene TRBV5-1; the D gene is possibly TRBD1 (6 bases). The CDR3 extends over 14 amino acids. CDR1 is SGHRS and CDR2 is YFSETQ in the germline V gene. Between the trimmed V and J ends, which lost 3 bases and 8 bases, there was a span of 15 bases. CDR3 sequence reads: CASSSRQGYDEQFF. The CDR3 nucleotides read TGCGCCAGCAGCTCGCGCCAGGGGTACGATGAGCAGTTCTTC. Based on the CDR3 plus reference TRBV5-1 and TRBJ2-1, the full variable domain is KAGVTQTPRYLIKTRGQQVTLSCSPISGHRSVSWYQQTPGQGLQFLFEYFSETQRNKGNFPGRFSGRQFSNSRSEMNVSTLELGDSALYLCASSSRQGYDEQFFGPGTRLTVL.

The chain carries TRBV6-5 and TRBJ2-7, with D tentatively TRBD2 (6 bases). V shed 5 bases and J shed 2 bases, with 16 bases lying between them. Germline lookup yields CDR1 MNHEY and CDR2 SVGAGI. This CDR3 region has 15 residues. DNA for the CDR3: TGTGCCAGCAGTAAACAGCCTAGCGTCGCCTACGAGCAGTACTTC. Protein product: CASSKQPSVAYEQYF.

V and J are TRBV5-1 and TRBJ1-1, with D perhaps matching TRBD1 (6 bases). V was trimmed by 0 bases and J by 3 bases, leaving 6 bases between them. The germline V gene has CDR1 SGHRS and CDR2 YFSETQ. This CDR3 contains 13 residues. CDR3 sequence: CASSLAGDTEAFF. CDR3 bases: TGCGCCAGCAGCTTGGCAGGGGACACTGAAGCTTTCTTT.

The rearrangement joins TRBV5-4 to TRBJ2-7, with TRBD2 identical over 8 bases. This CDR3 is built from 15 residues. V was clipped by 2 bases and J by 2 bases; unmatched bases: 6. Germline-derived CDR1 and CDR2 are SGHNT and YYREEE (reference sequence). CDR3 sequence: CASSFPGGDPYEQYF. The CDR3 bases are TGTGCCAGCAGCTTCCCCGGGGGGGACCCCTACGAGCAGTACTTC.

J is TRBJ2-5 and V is TRBV10-3; TRBD2 agrees at 8 bases. From germline, CDR1 is ENHRY and CDR2 SYGVKD. The CDR3 is 14 residues long. The V gene end was trimmed by 3 bases and the J gene end by 5 bases; junction bases not matched to a gene: 5. The CDR3 sequence: CAISDPGGPETQYF. Here the CDR3 DNA reads TGTGCCATCAGTGACCCGGGGGGGCCGGAGACCCAGTACTTC.

This sequence joins TRBV5-1 and TRBJ2-3, with 10 bases matching TRBD2. V dropped 9 bases and J dropped 3; count of bases not matched to a gene: 7. This CDR3 comprises 14 residues. Germline CDR1 SGHRS, CDR2 YFSETQ. CDR3 coding DNA: TGCGCCACCATGAGCGGGGGGGCGACAGATACGCAGTATTTT. Translated: CATMSGGATDTQYF.

This chain links TRBV28 with TRBJ2-5; no reliable D call. The V gene lost 1 base and the J gene lost 4 bases, with 10 bases spanning the gap. CDR1 and CDR2 (germline): MDHEN, SYDVKM. This CDR3 has 14 amino acids. The chain's CDR3 is CASSLLSFGETQYF. Here the CDR3 DNA reads TGTGCCAGCAGTTTATTAAGCTTCGGAGAGACCCAGTACTTC.

This chain uses TRBV6-5 with TRBJ1-5; D is ambiguous. The CDR3 has 16 residues. The germline CDR1 and CDR2 sequences are MNHEY and SVGAGI. The ends were cut back, 0 bases at V and 6 bases at J, with 15 bases in the middle. The CDR3: CASSYSRGQSGQPQHF. For the CDR3, the DNA is TGTGCCAGCAGTTACTCTAGAGGCCAGTCCGGTCAGCCCCAGCATTTT.

The chain is built from TRBV11-2 and TRBJ1-2; D may be TRBD1 (5 bases). Germline values: CDR1 SGHAT, CDR2 FQNNGV. The CDR3 is 15 residues long. Trimming took off 0 bases at V and 4 bases at J, with 12 bases between the two ends. This chain's CDR3 is CASSLDRRTSYGYTF. In nucleotides, the CDR3 is TGTGCCAGCAGCTTAGACCGGCGGACAAGCTATGGCTACACCTTC.

The J gene is TRBJ2-3, the V gene TRBV19; the match to TRBD1 covers 8 bases. The CDR3 has 14 amino acids. CDR1 is LNHDA, CDR2 SQIVND, per germline (reference sequence). The J segment lost 4 bases and the V segment lost 6 bases, leaving 6 bases of the junction unmatched. CDR3 coding DNA: TGTGCCAGTAGCCTACAGGGGGTCCCAGATACGCAGTATTTT. It yields the protein CASSLQGVPDTQYF.

The genes are TRBV10-2 and TRBJ1-2; D uncertain. Trimming removed 2 bases at V and 1 base at J, with 8 bases between. The CDR3 extends over 14 amino acids. Germline V gives CDR1 WSHSY, CDR2 SAAADI. The CDR3 loop reads CASSEGPNNYGYTF. CDR3 sequence (DNA): TGCGCCAGCAGTGAGGGCCCCAATAACTATGGCTACACCTTC.

The chain couples TRBV5-6 to TRBJ2-1; 7 bases fit TRBD2. CDR1 and CDR2 from the germline V gene are SGHDT and YYEEEE. The V gene end was trimmed by 1 base and the J gene end by 8 bases; junction bases not matched to a gene: 12. The CDR3 totals 16 residues. The CDR3 bases are TGTGCCAGCAGCTTGCGGTCGGGACTACGGGCGGATGAGCAGTTCTTC. It encodes CASSLRSGLRADEQFF.

This chain uses TRBV2 with TRBJ1-1; TRBD1 matches 9 bases. The CDR3 extends over 14 amino acids. Germline V CDR1 and CDR2: SNHLY, FYNNEI. V was pared by 8 bases and J by 8 bases, with 12 bases of the junction left unmatched. This CDR3 reads CASLVIPGQGEAFF. CDR3 sequence (DNA): TGTGCCAGCCTAGTAATACCGGGACAGGGAGAAGCTTTCTTT.

This rearrangement joins TRBV5-5 to TRBJ1-1; 9 bases map to TRBD1. Germline V gene data show CDR1 as SGHKS and CDR2 as YYEKEE (reference sequence). The CDR3 has 16 amino acids. V was clipped by 4 bases and J by 5 bases; unmatched bases: 12. CDR3 nucleotides: TGTGCCAGCAGCCCGCAAGGGACAGGGAGTCCTACTGAAGCTTTCTTT. The encoded protein is CASSPQGTGSPTEAFF. Full variable domain (rest looked up from reference TRBV5-5 and TRBJ1-1): DAGVTQSPTHLIKTRGQQVTLRCSPISGHKSVSWYQQVLGQGPQFIFQYYEKEERGRGNFPDRFSARQFPNYSSELNVNALLLGDSALYLCASSPQGTGSPTEAFFGQGTRLTVV.

CDR3: CASSYPPRRVVGGYTF. The CDR3 DNA is TGTGCCAGCAGTTACCCCCCCCGGAGGGTAGTGGGGGGCTACACCTTC. The chain carries TRBV6-7 and TRBJ1-2; D gene ambiguous. TRBV6-7 is flagged as an ORF with uncertain function. CDR3 length: 16 amino acids. The V end lost 2 bases, the J end lost 8 bases, and 21 bases lay between the germline ends.

Of note for this clone: Other DNA sequences within the sample encode an identical CDR3. The J gene is TRBJ2-7, the V gene TRBV18, with TRBD1 identical over 11 bases. Per the germline V gene, CDR1 is KGHSH and CDR2 is LQKENI. The CDR3 totals 14 residues. The V segment lost 2 bases and the J segment 3 bases; nucleotides outside the gene matches: 0. The CDR3 nucleotides read TGTGCCAGCTCACCAGGGACAGGGGGCTACGAGCAGTACTTC. Translation gives CASSPGTGGYEQYF.

The chain couples TRBV2 to TRBJ1-1, with TRBD1 identical over 8 bases. Germline CDR1 SNHLY, CDR2 FYNNEI. With V trimmed by 6 bases and J by 1 base, 4 bases remained unmatched. The CDR3 is 14 residues long. This CDR3 is CASRSGTGNTEAFF. As DNA, the CDR3 is TGTGCCAGCAGATCCGGGACAGGGAACACTGAAGCTTTCTTT.

The chain recombines TRBV9 with TRBJ2-1, with 9 bases that match TRBD1. The CDR3 has 17 residues. After removal of 2 bases from V and 1 base from J, the junction contained 7 bases not matched to a gene. The V gene's germline CDR1 is SGDLS and CDR2 YYNGEE. The DNA for the CDR3 is TGTGCCAGCAGCGTCAACCGGGACAGGGCTTCCTACAATGAGCAGTTCTTC. Amino acid sequence: CASSVNRDRASYNEQFF.